This is a list of T cell receptor beta chains from one sample in a study of blood T cells in healthy people across ages. TCRdb used MiXCR to reprocess the 5' RACE reads, holding one entry per CDR3 protein. This sample has 1.4 million or so distinct CDR3 sequences, with 35% to 45% found just once. Sequenced: blood. The receptors here all came from a woman between 18 and 29 years old in good health. The conserved cysteine and the conserved F or W are not part of the CDR3 here. Fields, in order: J gene, D gene, V gene, CDR3 protein. The D gene is left open where the match is weak.

j_call: TRBJ2-3; d_call: TRBD2; v_call: TRBV24-1; cdr3_aa: ATSGGLAGEEDTQY
j_call: TRBJ2-3; d_call: TRBD1; v_call: TRBV9; cdr3_aa: ASGTVSPDTQY
j_call: TRBJ2-1; d_call: NA; v_call: TRBV24-1; cdr3_aa: ATSVPGSLNEQF
j_call: TRBJ2-5; d_call: NA; v_call: TRBV5-1; cdr3_aa: ASSLVNAGFQETQY
j_call: TRBJ2-3; d_call: NA; v_call: TRBV27; cdr3_aa: ASSLAGVTDTQY
j_call: TRBJ1-1; d_call: TRBD1; v_call: TRBV7-2; cdr3_aa: ASSARTGTNTEAF
j_call: TRBJ2-2; d_call: NA; v_call: TRBV9; cdr3_aa: ASSVVVTGELF
j_call: TRBJ1-5; d_call: NA; v_call: TRBV12-3/TRBV12-4; cdr3_aa: ASSLGGLGNQLQH
j_call: TRBJ1-5; d_call: NA; v_call: TRBV4-1; cdr3_aa: ASSQIEGGQPQH
j_call: TRBJ2-5; d_call: TRBD1; v_call: TRBV7-7; cdr3_aa: ASSTGTGVETQY
j_call: TRBJ2-4; d_call: NA; v_call: TRBV27; cdr3_aa: ASSPWGPENIQY
j_call: TRBJ1-5; d_call: NA; v_call: TRBV7-2; cdr3_aa: ASSLQGLEPQH
j_call: TRBJ1-1; d_call: NA; v_call: TRBV29-1; cdr3_aa: SAWELRTEAF
j_call: TRBJ1-5; d_call: NA; v_call: TRBV6-1; cdr3_aa: ASGAGTH
j_call: TRBJ2-5; d_call: TRBD1; v_call: TRBV3-1; cdr3_aa: ASSPAPDRAETQY
j_call: TRBJ2-1; d_call: TRBD2; v_call: TRBV3-1; cdr3_aa: ASSLTSGRGDEQF
j_call: TRBJ1-2; d_call: TRBD1; v_call: TRBV7-2; cdr3_aa: ASVSGTGPYGYT
j_call: TRBJ1-2; d_call: NA; v_call: TRBV5-1; cdr3_aa: ASSLEGWGSNYGYT
j_call: TRBJ1-2; d_call: TRBD1; v_call: TRBV7-2; cdr3_aa: ASSSGRQGYGYT
j_call: TRBJ1-1; d_call: TRBD1; v_call: TRBV20-1; cdr3_aa: SASGTGYAEAF
j_call: TRBJ2-4; d_call: NA; v_call: TRBV7-9; cdr3_aa: SSSPLLAGTLLDKNIQY
j_call: TRBJ2-7; d_call: NA; v_call: TRBV12-3/TRBV12-4; cdr3_aa: ASSSTGGLNEQY
j_call: TRBJ2-1; d_call: NA; v_call: TRBV7-2; cdr3_aa: ASSTRTAAESYNEQF
j_call: NA; d_call: NA; v_call: TRBV20-1; cdr3_aa: SSREAGGLYEQY
j_call: TRBJ1-5; d_call: NA; v_call: TRBV4-3; cdr3_aa: ASSQGLRHNQPQH
j_call: TRBJ2-4; d_call: NA; v_call: TRBV12-3/TRBV12-4; cdr3_aa: ASSFTIGAGRSDIQY
j_call: TRBJ2-7; d_call: TRBD1; v_call: TRBV20-1; cdr3_aa: SSTKPGQIYEQY
j_call: TRBJ1-6; d_call: NA; v_call: TRBV20-1; cdr3_aa: SARVGDPYNSPLH
j_call: TRBJ1-5; d_call: NA; v_call: TRBV6-1; cdr3_aa: ASTNTATGSNQPQH
j_call: TRBJ2-5; d_call: NA; v_call: TRBV5-1; cdr3_aa: ASSLGTGRYPETQY
j_call: TRBJ1-2; d_call: TRBD1; v_call: TRBV12-3/TRBV12-4; cdr3_aa: ASSLRQGMGYT
j_call: TRBJ2-3; d_call: NA; v_call: TRBV20-1; cdr3_aa: SRRDAGTDTQY
j_call: TRBJ2-5; d_call: TRBD1; v_call: TRBV15; cdr3_aa: ATSPFTGEETQY
j_call: TRBJ2-5; d_call: NA; v_call: TRBV9; cdr3_aa: ASSDGLGTQY
j_call: TRBJ2-3; d_call: NA; v_call: TRBV12-3/TRBV12-4; cdr3_aa: ASTGEEADTQY
j_call: TRBJ1-6; d_call: NA; v_call: TRBV10-3; cdr3_aa: AISERASYNSPLH
j_call: NA; d_call: NA; v_call: TRBV9; cdr3_aa: ASSVAPDKLYEQY
j_call: TRBJ1-2; d_call: TRBD1; v_call: TRBV27; cdr3_aa: ASKTGRGNGYT
j_call: TRBJ2-1; d_call: TRBD2; v_call: TRBV7-9; cdr3_aa: ASSFPTSGSSYNEQF
j_call: TRBJ2-7; d_call: TRBD2; v_call: TRBV11-2; cdr3_aa: ASSARLAGSNEQY
j_call: NA; d_call: NA; v_call: TRBV18; cdr3_aa: ASSPNTAREQY
j_call: TRBJ2-7; d_call: NA; v_call: TRBV5-5; cdr3_aa: ASSQPLGPREY
j_call: TRBJ1-6; d_call: NA; v_call: TRBV27; cdr3_aa: ASRDSEYSYNSPLH
j_call: TRBJ2-3; d_call: TRBD2; v_call: TRBV11-3; cdr3_aa: ASSFGLAGDTDTQY
j_call: TRBJ2-3; d_call: NA; v_call: TRBV5-5; cdr3_aa: ASSLGPGPGDTQY